The clone carrying this TCR beta chain has just a few counts. No antigen is known for it. The junction shows a germline mismatch at one end, possibly a read error. These data belong to a study of blood T cells in healthy people across ages. Germline lookup yields CDR1 SGHRS and CDR2 YFSETQ. This CDR3 is 14 amino acids long. Healthy Caucasian individuals from Russia aged roughly 6 to 90 served as donors. PCR was performed a second time for about 6 to 11 cycles using a sample-barcoded 5' primer and a J-beta primer mix. TCRdb used MiXCR to reprocess the 5' RACE reads, holding one entry per CDR3 protein. The sample gives 800,000 or so distinct CDR3 sequences, more than 20% of which show up once; approximately 3.7% is in the top ten. Regarding the study as a whole: Diversity of TCR beta per million T cells declined in a roughly linear way with age.

These records were also assigned to another study, of T cells of mothers and their children. Per that study: Maternal samples each gave over 8 million TCR beta CDR3 reads, and child samples approximately 3 million each. Thymic selection molds TCR recombination output in much the same way for related pairs as for unrelated pairs.

The sequenced sample was blood. V and J are TRBV5-1 and TRBJ2-7, with no clear D. The clonotype comes from a boy between 10 and 17 years old in good health. The CDR3 spells CASSPVGQSYEQYF. CDR3 DNA sequence: TGTGCCAGCAGCCCAGTAGGGCAGTCCTACGAGCAGTACTTC.